The clone carrying this TCR beta chain was counted once. Its antigen is still unknown. The germline gives CDR1 SQVTM, CDR2 ANQGSEA. The CDR3 runs to 14 residues. V was clipped by 4 bases and J by 1 base, with 11 bases between them. These data belong to a study of vaccination and CD4 T cells after COVID-19. Study conclusions and caveats: Detection of a median approximately 87% of reactive clones in convalescent patients was confined to the period after vaccination.

Treatment specified: 10-day PBMC culture with coronavirus spike peptide pools or control peptides (ViraFEST assay). On days 3 and 7, half the medium was swapped for fresh IL-2-containing medium. The assay that was used to sequence DNA from cultured CD4+ T cells was the Oncomine TCR Beta short-read assay. One entry per CDR3 protein results from TCRdb running MiXCR on the PCR reads. Of 15,000 to 25,000 distinct CDR3 sequences in the sample, 30% to 40% were seen once. This TCR was recovered from a human donor with COVID-19. The sequenced sample consisted of cultured CD4+ T cells from blood. The chain links TRBV29-1 to TRBJ1-5; D is perhaps TRBD1 (5 bases). The CDR3: CSVGGGRSNQPQHF. DNA of the CDR3: TGCAGCGTTGGGGGGGGAAGAAGCAATCAGCCCCAGCATTTT. Combining the CDR3 with reference TRBV29-1 and TRBJ1-5 gives the whole variable domain SAVISQKPSRDICQRGTSLTIQCQVDSQVTMMFWYRQQPGQSLTLIATANQGSEATYESGFVIDKFPISRPNLTFSTLTVSNMSPEDSSIYLCSVGGGRSNQPQHFGDGTRLSIL.